The clone carrying this T cell receptor (beta chain) has ten or more counts. Trimming shortened V by 6 bases and J by 7 bases, and 21 bases separated the two germline ends. This CDR3 is built from 15 residues. This entry comes from a study of T cells in Graves' hyperthyroidism and ophthalmopathy. The authors took PBMCs from over 8.5 ml fresh peripheral blood. Authors of the study amplified TCR beta CDR3 regions from RNA transcripts. First-round RT-PCR of the TCR CDR3 relied on the HTBI primer set. TCRdb analysed the multiplex PCR reads with MiXCR anew, one entry per CDR3 protein. The repertoire has fewer than 650,000 distinct CDR3 sequences, 14% of them found once; the top ten carry approximately 15%.

This receptor was obtained from a woman aged 40 to 50 with Graves' hyperthyroidism. The genes are TRBV12-3 or TRBV12-4 and TRBJ1-2, with a possible D match to TRBD1 (6 bases). The sequenced sample was blood. The CDR3 is CASSRARETGRGYTF. CDR3 DNA sequence: TGTGCCAGCAGCCGGGCCAGGGAGACAGGACGTGGCTACACCTTC.